These 13 T cell receptor beta chains came from one sample sequenced in a study of blood T cell repertoires in COVID-19. TCRdb's table, derived via immunoSEQ multiplex PCR, lists solely in-frame clones and lacks some. The top ten hold about 10% of the sample, which has under 250,000 clones, 80% to 90% seen once. Sequences were obtained from peripheral blood. Every receptor here comes from a man over 45 with active or convalescent COVID-19.

The chain links TRBV6-6 to TRBJ2-3, with D unresolved. This CDR3 is 11 amino acids long. Germline V gene data show CDR1 as MNHNY and CDR2 as SVGAGI (reference sequence). Trimming removed 6 bases at V and 5 bases at J, with 6 bases between. The CDR3 region is CASSPGDTQYF. In DNA, the CDR3 is TGTGCCAGCAGCCCCGGAGATACGCAGTATTTT.

This sequence joins TRBV2 and TRBJ2-5; 7 nucleotides agree with TRBD1. J gave up 4 bases and V 4 bases, and 9 bases lay outside the gene matches. The germline CDR1 and CDR2 sequences are SNHLY and FYNNEI. This CDR3 has 15 amino acids. The CDR3 is CASSAETGEGETQYF. DNA for the CDR3: TGTGCCAGCAGTGCCGAAACAGGGGAAGGAGAGACCCAGTACTTC. Complete variable domain (other parts from reference TRBV2 and TRBJ2-5): EPEVTQTPSHQVTQMGQEVILRCVPISNHLYFYWYRQILGQKVEFLVSFYNNEISEKSEIFDDQFSVERPDGSNFTLKIRSTKLEDSAMYFCASSAETGEGETQYFGPGTRLLVL.

V is TRBV18 and J is TRBJ1-5; TRBD1 agrees at 7 bases. J gave up 8 bases and V 3 bases, and 7 bases lay outside the gene matches. Germline CDR1 and CDR2: KGHSH and LQKENI. The CDR3 is 14 amino acids. The CDR3 spells CASSPTGFEEPQHF. Here the CDR3 DNA reads TGTGCCAGCTCACCGACAGGGTTCGAGGAGCCCCAGCATTTT.

The chain uses TRBV11-2 and TRBJ2-3; D is uncertain. With 3 bases removed from V and 0 bases from J, the gap between germline ends came to 13 bases. The CDR3 loop spans 16 amino acids. Germline-derived CDR1 and CDR2 are SGHAT and FQNNGV. The CDR3 spells CASSFRTAGSTDTQYF. CDR3 coding DNA: TGTGCCAGCAGCTTCCGAACGGCAGGCAGCACAGATACGCAGTATTTT.

The V and J genes are TRBV5-4 and TRBJ2-1; TRBD2 matches at 12 bases. V dropped 4 bases and J dropped 7; count of bases not matched to a gene: 6. CDR1 and CDR2 (germline): SGHNT, YYREEE (reference sequence). CDR3 length: 15 amino acids. The CDR3: CASSETSGSSNEQFF. The CDR3 region has the DNA TGTGCCAGCAGCGAGACTAGCGGGAGTAGTAATGAGCAGTTCTTC.

In its sample, this clone was seen a few times. Here the CDR3 DNA reads TGCGCCAGCAGCCTCCGGACAGGGGGGGCTAATGAAAAACTGTTTTTT. Protein: CASSLRTGGANEKLFF. This chain connects TRBV4-1 to TRBJ1-4; 10 nucleotides agree with TRBD1. This CDR3 has 16 residues. Trimming cost V 4 bases and J 3 bases; bases outside gene matches: 5. Germline CDR1 MGHRA, CDR2 YSYEKL.

This clone was detected only a few times. This chain connects TRBV3-1 (or the pseudogene TRBV3-2) to TRBJ1-1; D ambiguous. V shed 0 bases and J shed 1 base, with 6 bases lying between them. This CDR3 comprises 14 residues. The germline V gene has CDR1 LGHDT and CDR2 YNNKEL (reference sequence). CDR3 nucleotides: TGTGCCAGCAGCCAAGACCGCGGGAACACTGAAGCTTTCTTT. This codes for CASSQDRGNTEAFF.

This chain links TRBV5-1 with TRBJ2-3, with 7 bases aligning to TRBD1. The junction had 1 base not matched to a gene; V was cut back by 0 bases and J by 3 bases. CDR3 length: 14 amino acids. Germline values: CDR1 SGHRS, CDR2 YFSETQ. The chain's CDR3 is CASSLGTGTDTQYF. CDR3 DNA sequence: TGCGCCAGCAGCTTGGGGACAGGTACAGATACGCAGTATTTT.

This sequence joins TRBV5-4 and TRBJ2-3; 9 positions match TRBD2. The V and J ends lost 2 bases and 2 bases, in that order; junction bases with no gene match: 9. Germline CDR1 SGHNT, CDR2 YYREEE (reference sequence). This CDR3 is built from 17 residues. The CDR3 DNA is TGTGCCAGCAGCTTTAAGGGGCTAGCGGGGCACACAGATACGCAGTATTTT. As protein: CASSFKGLAGHTDTQYF. Drawing the rest from reference TRBV5-4 and TRBJ2-3, the complete variable domain is ETGVTQSPTHLIKTRGQQVTLRCSSQSGHNTVSWYQQALGQGPQFIFQYYREEENGRGNFPPRFSGLQFPNYSSELNVNALELDDSALYLCASSFKGLAGHTDTQYFGPGTRLTVL.

Notes on this clone: Its ends do not fully match the called genes, so a read error is possible. The chain has TRBV3-1 (or the pseudogene TRBV3-2) and TRBJ2-1; D remains ambiguous. Germline lookup yields CDR1 LGHDT and CDR2 YNNKEL (reference sequence). This CDR3 region has 15 residues. This chain's CDR3 is CASINSPNSHNEQFF. The CDR3 nucleotides are TGTGCCAGTATTAACAGTCCAAACTCCCACAATGAGCAGTTCTTC.

The chain has TRBV27 and TRBJ2-3, with 8 bases lining up with TRBD2. CDR3 size: 18 residues. CDR1 and CDR2 (germline): MNHEY, SMNVEV (reference sequence). Trimming cost V 5 bases and J 1 base; bases outside gene matches: 14. The CDR3 coding sequence is TGTGCCAGCAGTCCGCTCGGGGGGGTAAACCTACGCACAGATACGCAGTATTTT. Protein product: CASSPLGGVNLRTDTQYF.

This chain connects TRBV5-1 to TRBJ2-5; D remains ambiguous. The CDR3 is made up of 14 amino acids. CDR1 and CDR2 (germline): SGHRS, YFSETQ. V lost 0 bases and J 4 bases, leaving 10 bases between the germline ends. CDR3 nucleotides: TGCGCCAGCAGCTTGGGTGTGGCCCCAGAGACCCAGTACTTC. This sequence encodes CASSLGVAPETQYF.

This clone was counted between two and nine times. The rearrangement joins TRBV5-5 to TRBJ1-1; D possibly corresponds to TRBD1 (6 bases). This CDR3 spans 14 amino acids. The V end lost 5 bases, the J end lost 7 bases, and 18 bases lay between the germline ends. The V gene's germline CDR1 is SGHKS and CDR2 YYEKEE (reference sequence). The chain's CDR3 is CASSPLGTQVEAFF. CDR3 sequence (DNA): TGTGCCAGCAGTCCTCTGGGGACACAGGTTGAAGCTTTCTTT.